This T cell receptor beta chain was obtained from a study of control samples from healthy donors and cancer patients. Clones were read by immunoSEQ multiplex PCR, and TCRdb kept only the in-frame ones, dropping some. The data hold approximately 150,000 clones, with 75% to 95% observed a single time. This CDR3 has 15 residues. V was shortened by 5 bases and J by 2 bases, with 15 bases between the two germline ends. Germline CDR1 reads MDHEN; CDR2 reads SYDVKM. What was sequenced was blood. The receptor was derived from a man under 40 in good health. The V and J genes are TRBV28 and TRBJ1-1; D remains unclear. This chain's CDR3 is CASSPLWQANTEAFF. The CDR3 DNA sequence: TGTGCCAGCAGTCCCTTATGGCAGGCAAACACTGAAGCTTTCTTT.